The TCR beta chain under discussion was sequenced for a study of T cell changes during pregnancy in multiple sclerosis. Produced via immunoSEQ multiplex PCR; TCRdb's table is partial and in-frame only. The sample lists 85,000 to 100,000 clones; around 94% were seen once. Specimen: peripheral blood, collected in the first trimester of pregnancy. This clonotype was sampled from a female donor with multiple sclerosis, enrolled in a pregnancy study.

The chain's CDR3 is CAWKGLAGVPREQYF. CDR3 DNA sequence: TGTGCCTGGAAGGGTCTCGCGGGAGTTCCCCGCGAGCAGTACTTC. J is TRBJ2-7 and V is TRBV30; the match to TRBD2 covers 7 bases. CDR3 length equals 15 residues. V shed 4 bases, J shed 6 bases, and the junction held 15 bases outside the gene matches. Germline CDR1 and CDR2: GTSNPN and SVGIG (reference sequence). The full variable domain, rest sourced from reference TRBV30 and TRBJ2-7, is SQTIHQWPATLVQPVGSPLSLECTVEGTSNPNLYWYRQAAGRGLQLLFYSVGIGQISSEVPQNLSASRPQDRQFILSSKKLLLSDSGFYLCAWKGLAGVPREQYFGPGTRLTVT.